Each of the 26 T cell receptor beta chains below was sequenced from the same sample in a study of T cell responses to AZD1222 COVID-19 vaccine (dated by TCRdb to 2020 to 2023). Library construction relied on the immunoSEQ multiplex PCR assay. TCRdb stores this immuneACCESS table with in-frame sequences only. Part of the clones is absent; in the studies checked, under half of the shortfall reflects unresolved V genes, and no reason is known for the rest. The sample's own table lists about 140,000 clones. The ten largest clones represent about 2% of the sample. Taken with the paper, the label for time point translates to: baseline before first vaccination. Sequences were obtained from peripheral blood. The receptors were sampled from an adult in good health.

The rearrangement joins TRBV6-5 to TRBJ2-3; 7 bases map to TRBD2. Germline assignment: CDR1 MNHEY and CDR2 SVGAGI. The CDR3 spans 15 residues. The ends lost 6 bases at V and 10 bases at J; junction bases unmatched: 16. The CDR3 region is CASSRASESGVAQYF. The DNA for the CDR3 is TGTGCCAGCAGCCGTGCCAGCGAAAGCGGGGTAGCGCAGTATTTT.

For the CDR3, the DNA is TGTGCCAGCAGTGACAGGGCGACTGAGCAGTTCTTC. Encoded protein: CASSDRATEQFF. This chain uses TRBV12-3 or TRBV12-4 with TRBJ2-1, with 7 bases matching TRBD1. V shed 5 bases and J 9 bases; nucleotides not matched to a gene: 4. The CDR3 contains 12 residues.

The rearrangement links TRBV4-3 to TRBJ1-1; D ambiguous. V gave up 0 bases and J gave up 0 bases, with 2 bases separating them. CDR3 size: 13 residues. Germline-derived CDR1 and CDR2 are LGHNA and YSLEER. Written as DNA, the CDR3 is TGCGCCAGCAGCCAAGATTTGAACACTGAAGCTTTCTTT. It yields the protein CASSQDLNTEAFF.

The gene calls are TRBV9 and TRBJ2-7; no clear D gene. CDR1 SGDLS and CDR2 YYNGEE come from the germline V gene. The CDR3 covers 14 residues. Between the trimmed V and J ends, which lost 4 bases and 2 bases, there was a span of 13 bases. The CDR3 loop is CASSLDPSAYEQYF. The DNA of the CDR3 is TGTGCCAGCAGCCTAGACCCGTCGGCCTACGAGCAGTACTTC.

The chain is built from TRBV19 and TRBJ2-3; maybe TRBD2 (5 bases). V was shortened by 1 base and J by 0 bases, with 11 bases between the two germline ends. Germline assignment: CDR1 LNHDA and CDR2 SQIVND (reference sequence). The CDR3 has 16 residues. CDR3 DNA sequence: TGTGCCAGTAGTATAGGTTGGACTTTTAGCACAGATACGCAGTATTTT. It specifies CASSIGWTFSTDTQYF.

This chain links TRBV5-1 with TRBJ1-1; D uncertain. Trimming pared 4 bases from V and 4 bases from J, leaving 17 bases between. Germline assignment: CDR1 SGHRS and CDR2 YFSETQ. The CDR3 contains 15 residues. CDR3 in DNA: TGCGCCAGCAGCCCGGGGTGGGGTGAATCCACTGAAGCTTTCTTT. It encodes CASSPGWGESTEAFF. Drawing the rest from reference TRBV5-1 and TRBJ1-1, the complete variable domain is KAGVTQTPRYLIKTRGQQVTLSCSPISGHRSVSWYQQTPGQGLQFLFEYFSETQRNKGNFPGRFSGRQFSNSRSEMNVSTLELGDSALYLCASSPGWGESTEAFFGQGTRLTVV.

CDR3 bases: TGTGCCAGCACGCGGCAGGGGATAAGGGAGACCCAGTACTTC. Protein sequence: CASTRQGIRETQYF. The rearrangement uses TRBV2 and TRBJ2-5; D is perhaps TRBD1 (6 bases). Per the germline V gene, CDR1 is SNHLY and CDR2 is FYNNEI. The CDR3 contains 14 residues. The V and J ends lost 7 bases and 5 bases respectively, with 17 bases between them.

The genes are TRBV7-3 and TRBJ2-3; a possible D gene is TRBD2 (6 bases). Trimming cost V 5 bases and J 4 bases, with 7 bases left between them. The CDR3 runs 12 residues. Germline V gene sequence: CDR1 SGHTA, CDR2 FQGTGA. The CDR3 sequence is CASSPGADTQYF. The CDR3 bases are TGTGCCAGCAGCCCGGGGGCAGATACGCAGTATTTT.

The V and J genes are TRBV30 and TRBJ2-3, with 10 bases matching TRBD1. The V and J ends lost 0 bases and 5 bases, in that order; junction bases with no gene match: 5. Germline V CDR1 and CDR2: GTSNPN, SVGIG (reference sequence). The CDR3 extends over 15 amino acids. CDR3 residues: CAWSVRGDRGDTQYF. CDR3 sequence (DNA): TGTGCCTGGAGTGTAAGGGGGGACAGGGGAGATACGCAGTATTTT.

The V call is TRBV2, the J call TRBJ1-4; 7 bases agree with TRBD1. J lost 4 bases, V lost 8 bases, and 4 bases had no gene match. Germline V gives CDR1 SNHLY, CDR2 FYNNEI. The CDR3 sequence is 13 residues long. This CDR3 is CASGTAYNEKLFF. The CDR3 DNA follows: TGTGCCAGCGGGACAGCGTATAATGAAAAACTGTTTTTT.

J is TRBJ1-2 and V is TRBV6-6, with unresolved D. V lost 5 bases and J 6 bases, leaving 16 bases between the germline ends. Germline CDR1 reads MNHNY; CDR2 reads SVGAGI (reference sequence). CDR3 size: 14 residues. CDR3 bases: TGTGCCAGCAGTCCCCGAACAGAGTCGAATGGCTACACCTTC. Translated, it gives CASSPRTESNGYTF.

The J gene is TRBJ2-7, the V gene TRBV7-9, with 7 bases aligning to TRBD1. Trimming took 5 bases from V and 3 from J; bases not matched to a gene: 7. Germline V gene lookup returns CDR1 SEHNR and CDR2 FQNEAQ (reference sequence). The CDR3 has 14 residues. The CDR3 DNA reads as TGTGCCAGCAGCGGGACAGCCTCTCTCTACGAGCAGTACTTC. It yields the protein CASSGTASLYEQYF.

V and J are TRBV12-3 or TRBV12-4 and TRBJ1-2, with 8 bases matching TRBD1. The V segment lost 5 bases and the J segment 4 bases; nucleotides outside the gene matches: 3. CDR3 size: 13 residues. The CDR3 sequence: CASSPDRVYGYTF. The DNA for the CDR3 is TGTGCCAGCAGTCCGGACAGGGTCTATGGCTACACCTTC.

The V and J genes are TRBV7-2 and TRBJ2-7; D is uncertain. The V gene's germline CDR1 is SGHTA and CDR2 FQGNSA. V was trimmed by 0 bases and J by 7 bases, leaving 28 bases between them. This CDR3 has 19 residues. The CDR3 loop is CASSLAHHPAEPSPREQYF. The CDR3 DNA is TGTGCCAGCAGCTTAGCGCACCACCCGGCGGAGCCATCCCCGAGAGAGCAGTACTTC.

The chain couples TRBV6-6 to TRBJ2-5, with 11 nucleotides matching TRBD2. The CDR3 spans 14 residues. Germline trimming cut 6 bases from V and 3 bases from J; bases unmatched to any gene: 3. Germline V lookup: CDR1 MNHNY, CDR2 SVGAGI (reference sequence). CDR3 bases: TGTGCCAGCAGCCCGGGACTAGCGGAAGAGACCCAGTACTTC. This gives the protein CASSPGLAEETQYF.

Written as DNA, the CDR3 is TGTGCCAGCAGCCCGTATGGGGGAAACACTGAAGCTTTCTTT. Translation: CASSPYGGNTEAFF. V is TRBV3-1 (or the pseudogene TRBV3-2) and J is TRBJ1-1, with D possibly being TRBD1 (5 bases). The length of the CDR3 is 14 residues. From germline, CDR1 is LGHDT and CDR2 YNNKEL (reference sequence). V was cut by 4 bases and J by 2 bases, with 11 bases left in between.

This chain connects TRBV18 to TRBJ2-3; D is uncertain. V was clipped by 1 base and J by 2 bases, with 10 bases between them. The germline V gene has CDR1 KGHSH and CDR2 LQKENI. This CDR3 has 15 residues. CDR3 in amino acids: CASSPQLSDTDTQYF. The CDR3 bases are TGTGCCAGCTCACCACAGCTTTCTGACACAGATACGCAGTATTTT.

CDR3 coding DNA: TGTGCCAGCTCACCACCGAAACAGGGGAGGTATGGCTACACCTTC. Translation gives CASSPPKQGRYGYTF. This chain links TRBV18 with TRBJ1-2; TRBD1 aligns across 7 bases. There are 15 residues in the CDR3. Trimming at V came to 0 bases and at J to 5 bases, leaving 6 bases not matched to a gene. CDR1 KGHSH and CDR2 LQKENI come from the germline V gene.

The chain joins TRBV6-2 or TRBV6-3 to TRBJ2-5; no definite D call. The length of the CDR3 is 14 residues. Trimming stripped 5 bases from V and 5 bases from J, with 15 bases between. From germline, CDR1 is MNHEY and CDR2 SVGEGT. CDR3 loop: CASSPPTRHETQYF. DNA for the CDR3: TGTGCCAGCAGTCCGCCCACACGCCACGAGACCCAGTACTTC.

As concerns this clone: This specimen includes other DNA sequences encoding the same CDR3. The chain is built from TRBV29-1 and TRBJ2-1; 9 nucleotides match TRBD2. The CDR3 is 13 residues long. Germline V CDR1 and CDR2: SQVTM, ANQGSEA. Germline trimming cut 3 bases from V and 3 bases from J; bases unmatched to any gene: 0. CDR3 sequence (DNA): TGCAGCGTTGAGCGGGGGGGCTACAATGAGCAGTTCTTC. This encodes CSVERGGYNEQFF.

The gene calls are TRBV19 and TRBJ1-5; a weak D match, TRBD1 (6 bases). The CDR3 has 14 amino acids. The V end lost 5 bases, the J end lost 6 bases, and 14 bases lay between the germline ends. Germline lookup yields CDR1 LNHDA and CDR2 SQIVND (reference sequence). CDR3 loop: CASSQSGVGQPQHF. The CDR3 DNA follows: TGTGCCAGTAGTCAATCAGGGGTGGGTCAGCCCCAGCATTTT.

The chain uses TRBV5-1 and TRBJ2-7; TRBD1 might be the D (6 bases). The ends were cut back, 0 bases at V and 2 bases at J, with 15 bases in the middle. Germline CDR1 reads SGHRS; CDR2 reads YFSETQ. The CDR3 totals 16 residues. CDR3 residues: CASSLAGDGSTYEQYF. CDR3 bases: TGCGCCAGCAGCTTGGCAGGGGACGGATCTACCTACGAGCAGTACTTC.

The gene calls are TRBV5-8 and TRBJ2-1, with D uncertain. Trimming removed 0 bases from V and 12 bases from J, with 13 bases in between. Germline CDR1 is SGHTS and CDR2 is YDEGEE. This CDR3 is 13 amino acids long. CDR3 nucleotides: TGTGCCAGCAGCTTGGCTGGGTGGAGTACGCAGTTCTTC. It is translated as CASSLAGWSTQFF. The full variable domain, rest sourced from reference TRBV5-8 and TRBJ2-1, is EAGVTQSPTHLIKTRGQQATLRCSPISGHTSVYWYQQALGLGLQFLLWYDEGEERNRGNFPPRFSGRQFPNYSSELNVNALELEDSALYLCASSLAGWSTQFFGPGTRLTVL.

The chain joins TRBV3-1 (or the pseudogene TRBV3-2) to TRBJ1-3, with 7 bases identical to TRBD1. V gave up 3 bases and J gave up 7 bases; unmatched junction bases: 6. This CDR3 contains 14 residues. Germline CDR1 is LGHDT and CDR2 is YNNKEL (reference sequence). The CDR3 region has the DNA TGTGCCAGCAGCCAGTTCCAGGGGGTTAACACCATATATTTT. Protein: CASSQFQGVNTIYF.

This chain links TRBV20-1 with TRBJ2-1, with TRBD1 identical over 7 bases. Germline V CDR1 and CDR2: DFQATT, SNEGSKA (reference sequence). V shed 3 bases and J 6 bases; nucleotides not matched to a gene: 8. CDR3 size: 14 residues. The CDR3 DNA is TGCAGTGCTAGTCTTCGCGGACAGGTCAATGAGCAGTTCTTC. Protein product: CSASLRGQVNEQFF.

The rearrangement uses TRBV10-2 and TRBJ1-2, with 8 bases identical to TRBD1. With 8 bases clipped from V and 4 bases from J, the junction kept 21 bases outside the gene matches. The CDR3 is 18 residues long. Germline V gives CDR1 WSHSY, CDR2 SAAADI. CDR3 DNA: TGCGCCAGCTATGTTCCACAAGACAGGGGAGTAGGAAGCTATGGCTACACCTTC. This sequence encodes CASYVPQDRGVGSYGYTF.